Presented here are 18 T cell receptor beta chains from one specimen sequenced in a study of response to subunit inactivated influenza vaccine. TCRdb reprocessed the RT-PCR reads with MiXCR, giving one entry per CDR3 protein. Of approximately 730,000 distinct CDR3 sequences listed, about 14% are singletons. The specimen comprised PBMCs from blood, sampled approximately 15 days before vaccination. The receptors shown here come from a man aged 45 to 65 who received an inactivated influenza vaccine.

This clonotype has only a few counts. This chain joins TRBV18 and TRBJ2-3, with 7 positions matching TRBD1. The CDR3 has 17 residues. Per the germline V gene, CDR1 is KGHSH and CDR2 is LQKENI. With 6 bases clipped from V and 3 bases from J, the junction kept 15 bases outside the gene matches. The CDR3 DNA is TGTGCCAGCTCCCTCGTAGGCACAGGGGCAGGGACAGATACGCAGTATTTT. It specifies CASSLVGTGAGTDTQYF.

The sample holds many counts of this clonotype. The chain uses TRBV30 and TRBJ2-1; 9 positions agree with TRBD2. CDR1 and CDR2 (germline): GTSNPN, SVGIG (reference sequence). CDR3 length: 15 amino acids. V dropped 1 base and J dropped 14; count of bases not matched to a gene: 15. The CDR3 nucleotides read TGTGCCTGGAGTGCTCCTAGCGGGATAATCTACGGGAAGTTCTTC. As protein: CAWSAPSGIIYGKFF.

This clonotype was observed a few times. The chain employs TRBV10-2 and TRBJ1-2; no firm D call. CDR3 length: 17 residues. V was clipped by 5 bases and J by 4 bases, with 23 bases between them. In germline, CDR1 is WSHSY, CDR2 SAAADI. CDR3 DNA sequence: TGCGCCAGCAGTCCCACCCGCCTAGGAACCAGTACCTATGGCTACACCTTC. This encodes CASSPTRLGTSTYGYTF.

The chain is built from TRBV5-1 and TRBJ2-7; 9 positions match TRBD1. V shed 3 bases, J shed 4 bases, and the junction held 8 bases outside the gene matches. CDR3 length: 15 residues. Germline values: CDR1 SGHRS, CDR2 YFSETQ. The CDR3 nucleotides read TGCGCCAGCAGCTCCGGGTCGGACAGGGGATACGAGCAGTACTTC. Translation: CASSSGSDRGYEQYF. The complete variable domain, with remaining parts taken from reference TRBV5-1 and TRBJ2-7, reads KAGVTQTPRYLIKTRGQQVTLSCSPISGHRSVSWYQQTPGQGLQFLFEYFSETQRNKGNFPGRFSGRQFSNSRSEMNVSTLELGDSALYLCASSSGSDRGYEQYFGPGTRLTVT.

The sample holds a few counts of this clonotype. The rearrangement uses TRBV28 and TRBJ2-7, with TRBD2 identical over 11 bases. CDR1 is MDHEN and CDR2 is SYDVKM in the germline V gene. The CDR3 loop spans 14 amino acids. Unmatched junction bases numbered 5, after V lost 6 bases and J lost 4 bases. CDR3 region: CASRIAGGKYEQYF. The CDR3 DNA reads TGTGCCAGCAGAATAGCGGGAGGGAAATACGAGCAGTACTTC.

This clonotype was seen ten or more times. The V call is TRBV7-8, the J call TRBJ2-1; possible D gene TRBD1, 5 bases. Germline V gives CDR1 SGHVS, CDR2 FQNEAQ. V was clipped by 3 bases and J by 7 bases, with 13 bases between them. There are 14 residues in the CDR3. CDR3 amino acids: CASSFAQGGNEQFF. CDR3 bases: TGTGCCAGCAGCTTCGCTCAGGGTGGGAATGAGCAGTTCTTC. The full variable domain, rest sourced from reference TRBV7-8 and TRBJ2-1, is GAGVSQSPRYKVAKRGQDVALRCDPISGHVSLFWYQQALGQGPEFLTYFQNEAQLDKSGLPSDRFFAERPEGSVSTLKIQRTQQEDSAVYLCASSFAQGGNEQFFGPGTRLTVL.

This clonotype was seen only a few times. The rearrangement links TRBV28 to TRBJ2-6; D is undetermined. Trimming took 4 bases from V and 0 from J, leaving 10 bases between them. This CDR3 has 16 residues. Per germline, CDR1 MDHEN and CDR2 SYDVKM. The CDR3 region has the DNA TGTGCCAGCAGTTCCCCGACCCTCTCTGGGGCCAACGTCCTGACTTTC. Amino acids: CASSSPTLSGANVLTF.

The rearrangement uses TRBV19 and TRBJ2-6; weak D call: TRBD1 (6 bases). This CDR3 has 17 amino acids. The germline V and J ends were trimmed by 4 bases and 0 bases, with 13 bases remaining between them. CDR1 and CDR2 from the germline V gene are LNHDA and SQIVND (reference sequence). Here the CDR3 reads CASSKSGARSGANVLTF. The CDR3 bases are TGTGCCAGTAGTAAGTCAGGGGCTCGCTCTGGGGCCAACGTCCTGACTTTC.

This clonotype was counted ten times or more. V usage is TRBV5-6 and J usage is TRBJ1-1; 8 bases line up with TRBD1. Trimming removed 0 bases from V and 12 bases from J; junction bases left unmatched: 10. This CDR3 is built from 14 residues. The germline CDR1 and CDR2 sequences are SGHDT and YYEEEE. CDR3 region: CASSLDWQGALSFF. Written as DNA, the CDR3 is TGTGCCAGCAGCTTGGATTGGCAGGGGGCTTTGTCTTTCTTT.

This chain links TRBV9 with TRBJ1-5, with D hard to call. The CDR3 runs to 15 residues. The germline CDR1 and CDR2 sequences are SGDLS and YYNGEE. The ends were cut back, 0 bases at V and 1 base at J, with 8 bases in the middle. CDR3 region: CASSVDHGSNQPQHF. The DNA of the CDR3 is TGTGCCAGCAGCGTAGACCACGGGAGCAATCAGCCCCAGCATTTT.

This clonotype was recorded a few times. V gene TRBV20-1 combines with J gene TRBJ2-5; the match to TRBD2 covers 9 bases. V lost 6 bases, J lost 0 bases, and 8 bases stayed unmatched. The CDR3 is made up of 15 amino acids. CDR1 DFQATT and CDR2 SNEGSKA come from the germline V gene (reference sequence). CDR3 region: CSAGGASGDQETQYF. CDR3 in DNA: TGCAGTGCCGGAGGGGCTAGCGGGGACCAAGAGACCCAGTACTTC.

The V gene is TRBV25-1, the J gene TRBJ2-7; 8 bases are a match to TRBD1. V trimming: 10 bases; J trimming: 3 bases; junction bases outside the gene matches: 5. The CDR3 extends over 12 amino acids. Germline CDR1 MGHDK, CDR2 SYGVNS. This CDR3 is CATGTGLYEQYF. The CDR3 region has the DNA TGTGCCACCGGGACAGGACTCTACGAGCAGTACTTC.

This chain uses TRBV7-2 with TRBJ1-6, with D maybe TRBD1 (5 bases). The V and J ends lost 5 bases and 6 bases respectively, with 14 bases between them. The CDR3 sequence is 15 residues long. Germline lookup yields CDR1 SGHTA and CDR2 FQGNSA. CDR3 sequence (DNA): TGTGCCAGCAGCCCCCTCGGGGGGTTTAATTCACCCCTCCACTTT. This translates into CASSPLGGFNSPLHF.

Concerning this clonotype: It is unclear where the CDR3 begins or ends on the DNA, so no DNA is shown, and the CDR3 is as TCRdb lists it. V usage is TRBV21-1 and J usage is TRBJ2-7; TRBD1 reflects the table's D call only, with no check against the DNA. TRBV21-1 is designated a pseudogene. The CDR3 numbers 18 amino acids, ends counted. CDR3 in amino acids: CASSKVGQGTPLSYEQYF.

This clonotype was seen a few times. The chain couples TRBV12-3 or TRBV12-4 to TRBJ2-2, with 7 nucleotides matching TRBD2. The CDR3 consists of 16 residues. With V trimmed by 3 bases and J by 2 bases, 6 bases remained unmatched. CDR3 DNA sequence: TGTGCCAGCAGTTTCTTTACTAGCGCTAACACCGGGGAGCTGTTTTTT. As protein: CASSFFTSANTGELFF.

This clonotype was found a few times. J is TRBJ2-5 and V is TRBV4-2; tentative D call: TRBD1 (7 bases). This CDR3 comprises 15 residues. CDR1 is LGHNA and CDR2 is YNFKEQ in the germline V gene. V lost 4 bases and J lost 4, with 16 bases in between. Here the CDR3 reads CASSPLTGRGETQYF. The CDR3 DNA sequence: TGTGCCAGCAGCCCCTTGACAGGGCGGGGAGAGACCCAGTACTTC.

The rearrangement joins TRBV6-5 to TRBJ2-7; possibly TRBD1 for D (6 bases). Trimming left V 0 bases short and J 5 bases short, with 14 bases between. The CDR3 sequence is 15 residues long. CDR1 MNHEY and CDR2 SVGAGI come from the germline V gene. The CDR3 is CASSYSGARADEQYF. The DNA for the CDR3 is TGTGCCAGCAGTTACTCGGGGGCCAGGGCCGACGAGCAGTACTTC.

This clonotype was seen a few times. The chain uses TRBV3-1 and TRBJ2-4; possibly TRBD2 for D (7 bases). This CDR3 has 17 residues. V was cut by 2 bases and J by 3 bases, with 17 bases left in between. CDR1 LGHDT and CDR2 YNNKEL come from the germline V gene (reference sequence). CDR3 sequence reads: CASSQITGGGVKNIQYF. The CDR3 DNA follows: TGTGCCAGCAGCCAAATAACAGGAGGGGGGGTCAAAAACATTCAGTACTTC.